This entry lists 28 T cell receptor beta chains sequenced from one sample in a study of blood T cells in healthy people across ages. The authors ran a second PCR of about 7 to 11 cycles using a sample-barcoded 5' primer and a J-beta primer mix. Using its own MiXCR run on the 5' RACE reads, TCRdb lists one record per CDR3 protein. The sample carries roughly 730,000 distinct CDR3 sequences, 45% to 70% recorded once. The sequencing input was blood. The receptors here all came from a man aged 40-50 years in good health.

The genes are TRBV5-8 and TRBJ2-1, with 11 bases identical to TRBD1. Germline trimming cut 0 bases from V and 7 bases from J; bases unmatched to any gene: 6. Germline V gene sequence: CDR1 SGHTS, CDR2 YDEGEE. This CDR3 region has 16 residues. The CDR3 here is CASSLARTGGFNEQFF. The CDR3 region has the DNA TGTGCCAGCAGCTTGGCCAGGACAGGGGGCTTTAATGAGCAGTTCTTC.

This chain links TRBV7-3 with TRBJ1-1, with a possible D match to TRBD1 (5 bases). Trimming stripped 10 bases from V and 0 bases from J, with 27 bases between. Germline-derived CDR1 and CDR2 are SGHTA and FQGTGA. The CDR3 has 18 residues. CDR3 DNA sequence: TGTGCCACTATTAAGGCTCCGGGACGGATCCCCATGAACACTGAAGCTTTCTTT. This gives the protein CATIKAPGRIPMNTEAFF.

This sequence joins TRBV29-1 and TRBJ2-5; D is unclear. Germline CDR1 is SQVTM and CDR2 is ANQGSEA. The CDR3 consists of 12 residues. The V end was cut by 5 bases, the J end by 11 bases, with 18 bases between. Here the CDR3 reads CSVRSDYNEQYF. In DNA form, the CDR3 reads TGCAGCGTTCGAAGTGATTACAATGAGCAGTACTTC.

This chain uses TRBV29-1 with TRBJ2-1; TRBD1 is a possible D gene (6 bases). CDR1 and CDR2 from the germline V gene are SQVTM and ANQGSEA. Trimming shortened V by 4 bases and J by 2 bases, and 15 bases separated the two germline ends. CDR3 length: 15 residues. The CDR3 sequence: CSVGRLAGAYNEQFF. DNA of the CDR3: TGCAGCGTTGGACGGCTCGCAGGGGCCTACAATGAGCAGTTCTTC.

This rearrangement joins TRBV7-9 to TRBJ2-1, with no clear D. The assigned J gene may be wrong: the sequence end matches TRBJ2-7 better. The germline V gene encodes CDR1 SEHNR and CDR2 FQNEAQ (reference sequence). The CDR3 has 15 residues. CDR3 amino acids: CASSLFQAGDYEQYF. The DNA of the CDR3 is TGTGCCAGCAGCTTATTTCAGGCAGGAGACTACGAGCAGTACTTC.

This chain links TRBV29-1 with TRBJ1-2; D unclear. V was trimmed by 3 bases and J by 4 bases, leaving 6 bases between them. Germline V CDR1 and CDR2: SQVTM, ANQGSEA. The CDR3 consists of 11 residues. The CDR3, as DNA: TGCAGCGTTGAGTTTGCCTATGGCTACACCTTC. It is translated as CSVEFAYGYTF.

The rearrangement uses TRBV29-1 and TRBJ2-3; maybe TRBD1 (6 bases). CDR3 length: 14 amino acids. Per the germline V gene, CDR1 is SQVTM and CDR2 is ANQGSEA. The V end was cut by 7 bases, the J end by 1 base, with 15 bases between. CDR3 nucleotides: TGCAGCGCCAGAGATACAGGGCGCACAGATACGCAGTATTTT. Encoded protein: CSARDTGRTDTQYF.

The gene calls are TRBV3-1 and TRBJ2-5; the D gene could be TRBD1 or TRBD2 (5 bases each). This CDR3 is built from 15 residues. Trimming took off 2 bases at V and 0 bases at J, with 10 bases between the two ends. Germline V lookup: CDR1 LGHDT, CDR2 YNNKEL (reference sequence). The CDR3 DNA follows: TGTGCCAGCAGCCAAACAGGCGGGTACCAAGAGACCCAGTACTTC. Its protein product is CASSQTGGYQETQYF.

The CDR3 reads CSGRRRGSDNEQFF. In DNA form, the CDR3 reads TGCAGCGGGCGGCGCAGGGGTTCTGACAATGAGCAGTTCTTC. J is TRBJ2-1 and V is TRBV29-1; D may be TRBD1 (6 bases). This CDR3 contains 14 residues. Germline V gene sequence: CDR1 SQVTM, CDR2 ANQGSEA. The V end was cut by 7 bases, the J end by 5 bases, with 18 bases between.

This clonotype was detected only a few times. V and J are TRBV12-3 or TRBV12-4 and TRBJ2-7; D not resolved. The CDR3 runs to 13 residues. Trimming removed 5 bases at V and 2 bases at J, with 10 bases between. CDR3 in DNA: TGTGCCAGCAGTCAAGGATACGCCTACGAGCAGTACTTC. Translating it yields CASSQGYAYEQYF.

On this clonotype: At one boundary the junction diverges from the germline segment, which might be a read error. The V gene is TRBV14, the J gene TRBJ2-7; tentatively, D is TRBD2 (5 bases). The end of the DNA aligns better with TRBJ2-5, so the J call may be wrong. Germline CDR1 SGHDN, CDR2 FVKESK. The CDR3 is 11 residues long. The CDR3 DNA sequence: TGTGCCGGCAGCCAAGCGGCGACCCAGTACTTC. Protein sequence: CAGSQAATQYF.

This chain joins TRBV20-1 and TRBJ2-4; D is perhaps TRBD1 (6 bases). Germline V gene lookup returns CDR1 DFQATT and CDR2 SNEGSKA (reference sequence). V shed 4 bases and J shed 3 bases, with 22 bases lying between them. The length of the CDR3 is 17 residues. The CDR3 coding sequence is TGCAGTGCTACCCACCGGGACACACTAGAGGTCAAAAACATTCAGTACTTC. Amino acid sequence: CSATHRDTLEVKNIQYF.

The gene calls are TRBV5-1 and TRBJ2-3; no definite D call. V was cut by 4 bases and J by 2 bases, with 8 bases left in between. From germline, CDR1 is SGHRS and CDR2 YFSETQ. The CDR3 runs 13 residues. For the CDR3, the DNA is TGCGCCAGCAGCCGAGCCCTCACAGATACGCAGTATTTT. Translation gives CASSRALTDTQYF.

V and J are TRBV13 and TRBJ1-1; 9 bases map to TRBD1. Looked up from germline, CDR1 is PRHDT and CDR2 is FYEKMQ (reference sequence). The junction had 19 bases not matched to a gene; V was cut back by 5 bases and J by 6 bases. The CDR3 is made up of 18 amino acids. The CDR3 DNA follows: TGTGCCAGCAGCAAAACAGCCGGGACAGGGCGGTTTATATCTGAAGCTTTCTTT. Translated: CASSKTAGTGRFISEAFF. Together with reference TRBV13 and TRBJ1-1, the CDR3 gives the full variable domain: AAGVIQSPRHLIKEKRETATLKCYPIPRHDTVYWYQQGPGQDPQFLISFYEKMQSDKGSIPDRFSAQQFSDYHSELNMSSLELGDSALYFCASSKTAGTGRFISEAFFGQGTRLTVV.

The chain recombines TRBV24-1 with TRBJ2-1; 9 bases are shared with TRBD2. CDR1 is KGHDR, CDR2 SFDVKD, per germline. This CDR3 has 14 amino acids. V lost 9 bases, J lost 7 bases, and 9 bases stayed unmatched. The CDR3 nucleotides are TGTGCCACCCCACCGAGCGGGAGGAGGAATGAGCAGTTCTTC. The encoded protein is CATPPSGRRNEQFF.

This chain connects TRBV20-1 to TRBJ1-5; 8 bases map to TRBD1. With V trimmed by 4 bases and J by 8 bases, 7 bases remained unmatched. This CDR3 comprises 13 residues. Germline V CDR1 and CDR2: DFQATT, SNEGSKA (reference sequence). CDR3 protein: CSAIGQGGEPQHF. The CDR3 DNA sequence: TGCAGTGCTATTGGACAGGGAGGGGAGCCCCAGCATTTT.

The rearrangement links TRBV11-2 to TRBJ2-1; TRBD2 agrees at 10 bases. The V gene end was trimmed by 2 bases and the J gene end by 8 bases; junction bases not matched to a gene: 12. Germline values: CDR1 SGHAT, CDR2 FQNNGV. This CDR3 comprises 17 residues. CDR3 in amino acids: CASSLLPSGGLGDEQFF. In DNA form, the CDR3 reads TGTGCCAGCAGCTTATTACCTAGCGGGGGCTTGGGGGATGAGCAGTTCTTC.

The CDR3 DNA reads TGTGCCAGCAGCCCTCAAGGGGTAAGCACAGATACGCAGTATTTT. This encodes CASSPQGVSTDTQYF. The chain recombines TRBV7-2 with TRBJ2-3, with D maybe TRBD1 (5 bases). Trimming pared 5 bases from V and 0 bases from J, leaving 12 bases between. From germline, CDR1 is SGHTA and CDR2 FQGNSA. The CDR3 spans 15 residues.

This clonotype was detected only once. The chain recombines TRBV29-1 with TRBJ2-1; 7 nucleotides agree with TRBD1. With the DNA end fitting TRBJ2-7 better, the J assignment may be wrong. Germline CDR1 reads SQVTM; CDR2 reads ANQGSEA. CDR3 length: 15 amino acids. CDR3 sequence: CSAQGDRSSYNEQYF. The CDR3 DNA reads TGCAGCGCCCAAGGGGACAGAAGCTCCTACAATGAGCAGTACTTC.

This clonotype was seen a single time. The chain recombines TRBV20-1 with TRBJ2-1; unclear D gene. V lost 3 bases and J lost 7, with 19 bases in between. The CDR3 has 15 amino acids. The germline V gene encodes CDR1 DFQATT and CDR2 SNEGSKA (reference sequence). The CDR3 bases are TGCAGTGCTAGTATCTATAACTCCTGGGAAAATGAGCAGTTCTTC. This codes for CSASIYNSWENEQFF.

The genes are TRBV11-2 and TRBJ2-1; 9 nucleotides match TRBD1. The CDR3 runs 13 residues. V was pared by 5 bases and J by 6 bases, with 2 bases of the junction left unmatched. Germline CDR1 SGHAT, CDR2 FQNNGV. The CDR3 region is CASSGTGTNEQFF. The CDR3 nucleotides are TGTGCCAGCAGCGGGACAGGGACCAATGAGCAGTTCTTC.

In this sample, this clonotype turned up many times. This rearrangement joins TRBV7-3 to TRBJ2-3; TRBD1 or TRBD2 may be the D gene (6 bases each). Trimming left V 5 bases short and J 4 bases short, with 13 bases between. CDR1 is SGHTA, CDR2 FQGTGA, per germline. CDR3 length: 14 amino acids. In nucleotides, the CDR3 is TGTGCCAGCAGCCCCGGAGGGGGACCAGATACGCAGTATTTT. This sequence encodes CASSPGGGPDTQYF.

The chain is built from TRBV5-1 and TRBJ2-1; 7 nucleotides agree with TRBD2. The CDR3 consists of 14 residues. The germline V gene encodes CDR1 SGHRS and CDR2 YFSETQ. V was pared by 2 bases and J by 4 bases, with 3 bases of the junction left unmatched. The DNA for the CDR3 is TGCGCCAGCAGCTTCAGCGGGGCGTACAATGAGCAGTTCTTC. Translated, it gives CASSFSGAYNEQFF.

At least ten counts were recorded for this clonotype. Possible read error: a much larger clone is one base away. The chain couples TRBV29-1 to TRBJ2-5, with a tentative D call TRBD2 (6 bases). Germline CDR1 and CDR2: SQVTM and ANQGSEA. The CDR3 extends over 16 amino acids. V was clipped by 4 bases and J by 11 bases, with 29 bases between them. CDR3 in amino acids: CSVVGAASGVNNEQYF. The CDR3 bases are TGCAGCGTTGTAGGTGCGGCATCGGGGGTAAACAATGAGCAGTACTTC. The full variable domain, rest sourced from reference TRBV29-1 and TRBJ2-5, is SAVISQKPSRDICQRGTSLTIQCQVDSQVTMMFWYRQQPGQSLTLIATANQGSEATYESGFVIDKFPISRPNLTFSTLTVSNMSPEDSSIYLCSVVGAASGVNNEQYFGPGTRLLVL.

CDR3 sequence reads: CASSLGGAAQETQFF. As DNA, the CDR3 is TGTGCCAGCAGCTTAGGGGGAGCGGCTCAAGAGACCCAGTTCTTC. This sequence joins TRBV7-9 and TRBJ2-5; maybe TRBD2 (5 bases). The better agreement between TRBJ2-1 and the DNA end casts doubt on the J call. The V gene's germline CDR1 is SEHNR and CDR2 FQNEAQ (reference sequence). This CDR3 contains 15 residues.

Note on this clonotype: The germline gene is not matched at one end of the junction; a read error may be the cause. The chain employs TRBV20-1 and TRBJ2-5; 11 nucleotides agree with TRBD2. Looked up from germline, CDR1 is DFQATT and CDR2 is SNEGSKA (reference sequence). This CDR3 has 15 amino acids. CDR3 loop: CSAPTLAGGREIQYF. Written as DNA, the CDR3 is TGCAGTGCTCCTACCTTAGCGGGGGGGCGGGAGATCCAGTACTTC.

As DNA, the CDR3 is TGCGCCAGCAGCCAGGGGGACAGAGTAAAACAAGAGACCCAGTACTTC. The encoded protein is CASSQGDRVKQETQYF. The V call is TRBV4-1, the J call TRBJ2-7; 7 nucleotides match TRBD1. The J call may be incorrect, as the DNA end agrees better with TRBJ2-5. Per the germline V gene, CDR1 is MGHRA and CDR2 is YSYEKL. The CDR3 has 16 amino acids.

The chain carries TRBV5-6 and TRBJ1-2; possibly TRBD1 for D (6 bases). This CDR3 has 17 residues. Trimming cost V 4 bases and J 4 bases, with 23 bases left between them. Looked up from germline, CDR1 is SGHDT and CDR2 is YYEEEE. In nucleotides, the CDR3 is TGTGCCAGCAGCCAAGTTCCCCGACAGGTGTCAACCTATGGCTACACCTTC. Its translation is CASSQVPRQVSTYGYTF.